A single sample is the source of the 23 T cell receptor beta chains below, sequenced in a study of monozygotic twins with inflammatory bowel disease. TCRdb reprocessed the 5' RACE reads; each CDR3 protein has one entry and no DNA is given. In total, the table holds 200,000 to 250,000 distinct CDR3 sequences. The sample consisted of blood. The receptors were sampled from a human donor with ulcerative colitis or Crohn's disease, or a healthy co-twin of an affected twin (not recorded which).

The chain recombines TRBV18 with TRBJ1-2; TCRdb's D call of TRBD1 is untestable without DNA. The CDR3 is 14 amino acids. The germline CDR1 and CDR2 sequences are KGHSH and LQKENI. This chain's CDR3 is CASSPGTVSYGYTF.

J is TRBJ1-1 and V is TRBV7-9; the TCRdb D gene call, TRBD1, has no DNA to confirm it. Germline assignment: CDR1 SEHNR and CDR2 FQNEAQ (reference sequence). The CDR3 is made up of 14 amino acids. The CDR3 spells CASSRGPRATEAFF.

The chain has TRBV7-9 and TRBJ2-6; TCRdb's D gene call, TRBD2, goes unchecked for lack of DNA. Germline loops: CDR1 SEHNR, CDR2 FQNEAQ (reference sequence). The CDR3 is 15 residues long. The CDR3 sequence is CASSVRDSGANVLTF.

V gene TRBV10-3 combines with J gene TRBJ1-2; TCRdb designates TRBD1, a call that cannot be tested without DNA. Germline CDR1 ENHRY, CDR2 SYGVKD. The CDR3 covers 14 residues. This CDR3 reads CAAESGQGSYGYTF.

The chain recombines TRBV10-2 with TRBJ2-7; TCRdb lists TRBD1, though no DNA is available to test this call. The length of the CDR3 is 16 residues. Germline CDR1 reads WSHSY; CDR2 reads SAAADI. The CDR3 sequence is CASSRRDSLFSYEQYF.

This chain links TRBV18 with TRBJ1-1. Germline-derived CDR1 and CDR2 are KGHSH and LQKENI. CDR3 length: 13 residues. The CDR3 sequence is CASSPPMDREAFF.

The CDR3 spells CASRPTRTGDYEQYF. The chain employs TRBV6-1 and TRBJ2-7; TCRdb proposes TRBD1, but this gene call is untestable without DNA. This CDR3 is built from 15 residues. Per the germline V gene, CDR1 is MNHNS and CDR2 is SASEGT.

This chain joins TRBV5-1 and TRBJ1-4; TCRdb outputs TRBD1, but without DNA this stays unchecked. Germline CDR1 SGHRS, CDR2 YFSETQ. This CDR3 contains 15 residues. The CDR3 sequence: CASRLEGQYYEKLFF.

V and J are TRBV11-2 and TRBJ1-5. CDR1 is SGHAT, CDR2 FQNNGV, per germline. CDR3 length: 13 residues. CDR3 sequence reads: CASSREINQPQHF.

The chain has TRBV5-1 and TRBJ2-5. The CDR3 has 13 amino acids. CDR1 is SGHRS and CDR2 is YFSETQ in the germline V gene. The CDR3 region is CASSSVREETQYF.

The chain joins TRBV12-3 or TRBV12-4 to TRBJ1-5; with no DNA, the TCRdb D assignment of TRBD1 cannot be verified. The CDR3 is made up of 15 amino acids. The CDR3 here is CASRPDRASNQPQHF.

The V gene is TRBV6-5, the J gene TRBJ1-5. This CDR3 comprises 14 residues. Germline loops: CDR1 MNHEY, CDR2 SVGAGI. The CDR3 here is CASSLDGDNQPQHF.

This rearrangement joins TRBV10-3 to TRBJ1-1. The CDR3 sequence is 16 residues long. Germline V CDR1 and CDR2: ENHRY, SYGVKD. The CDR3 here is CAISDYRGALSTEAFF.

This chain uses TRBV18 with TRBJ1-1; no DNA is available, so the TRBD1 call from TCRdb remains unchecked. The CDR3 runs 15 residues. Germline CDR1 reads KGHSH; CDR2 reads LQKENI. CDR3 in amino acids: CASSQLQGGNTEAFF.

The chain carries TRBV5-1 and TRBJ1-2; TCRdb returns TRBD1, unconfirmable since there is no DNA. The CDR3 length is 16 residues. Germline values: CDR1 SGHRS, CDR2 YFSETQ. The CDR3 sequence is CASSLDGRVSNYGYTF.

V and J are TRBV12-3 or TRBV12-4 and TRBJ1-1. CDR3 length: 14 residues. The CDR3 region is CASSFTQGRTEAFF.

This rearrangement joins TRBV6-5 to TRBJ1-5; lacking DNA, the TRBD1 call made by TCRdb goes unchecked. The CDR3 totals 12 residues. From germline, CDR1 is MNHEY and CDR2 SVGAGI. CDR3 protein: CASSLGRGPQHF.

The V call is TRBV20-1, the J call TRBJ1-2; without DNA, the TCRdb call of TRBD1 cannot be checked. The CDR3 is made up of 13 amino acids. Germline lookup yields CDR1 DFQATT and CDR2 SNEGSKA (reference sequence). CDR3 region: CSAASGAPYGYTF.

The chain is built from TRBV2 and TRBJ1-1; TCRdb designates TRBD1, a call that cannot be tested without DNA. This CDR3 comprises 13 residues. Germline-derived CDR1 and CDR2 are SNHLY and FYNNEI. CDR3 residues: CASLRQQGTEAFF.

The chain couples TRBV5-4 to TRBJ1-1. There are 15 residues in the CDR3. Germline V gene data show CDR1 as SGHNT and CDR2 as YYREEE (reference sequence). The CDR3 loop is CASSLDSRPNTEAFF.

The chain links TRBV12-3 or TRBV12-4 to TRBJ2-5. The length of the CDR3 is 13 residues. The CDR3 loop reads CASSLDSGETQYF.

The rearrangement links TRBV12-5 to TRBJ2-3; the D call from TCRdb, TRBD1, cannot be confirmed without DNA. Germline values: CDR1 LGHNT, CDR2 FRNRAP. The CDR3 extends over 14 amino acids. The CDR3 loop reads CASGRTGRTDTQYF.

The J gene is TRBJ1-1, the V gene TRBV29-1. Germline V gives CDR1 SQVTM, CDR2 ANQGSEA. CDR3 length equals 11 residues. This chain's CDR3 is CSCDRNTEAFF.